These 10 T cell receptor beta chains were all obtained from the same sample, sequenced in a study of early T cells in non-severe SARS-CoV-2 infection. Via MiXCR, TCRdb re-called the 5' RACE reads, giving one row per CDR3 protein. The table includes 85,000 to 100,000 distinct CDR3 sequences, approximately 11% detected once. The sequenced sample consisted of whole blood. Every receptor here comes from an adult who was a healthcare worker with PCR-confirmed SARS-CoV-2 infection or an uninfected control (not recorded which).

This clonotype showed up many times. The chain combines TRBV7-2 with TRBJ2-4, with D possibly TRBD1 on 6 matching bases. Germline-derived CDR1 and CDR2 are SGHTA and FQGNSA. The CDR3 loop spans 15 amino acids. The V end was cut by 5 bases, the J end by 2 bases, with 13 bases between. This CDR3 is CASSPQQGTKNIQYF. CDR3 bases: TGTGCCAGCAGCCCCCAACAGGGTACCAAAAACATTCAGTACTTC.

This clonotype was observed at least ten times. The rearrangement uses TRBV7-2 and TRBJ1-4, with 7 bases that match TRBD1. Germline CDR1 SGHTA, CDR2 FQGNSA. The CDR3 sequence is 20 residues long. Trimming at V came to 0 bases and at J to 1 base, leaving 14 bases not matched to a gene. The CDR3 DNA reads TGTGCCAGCAGCTTAGCCCCGCTTGGAAGGGGGCGCAGAACTAATGAAAAACTGTTTTTT. Residues: CASSLAPLGRGRRTNEKLFF.

This clonotype was found a few times. CDR3: CASSLTFSGANVLTF. CDR3 coding DNA: TGTGCCAGCAGCTTAACGTTCTCTGGGGCCAACGTCCTGACTTTC. J is TRBJ2-6 and V is TRBV7-2; D not certain. Deletions cut 2 bases from V and 0 bases from J, with 5 bases between. CDR3 size: 15 residues. From germline, CDR1 is SGHTA and CDR2 FQGNSA.

A few counts support this clonotype. V gene TRBV27 combines with J gene TRBJ2-1; TRBD1 aligns across 8 bases. The CDR3 spans 15 residues. V was clipped by 4 bases and J by 3 bases; unmatched bases: 5. Germline V gene sequence: CDR1 MNHEY, CDR2 SMNVEV (reference sequence). Written as DNA, the CDR3 is TGTGCCAGCAGTTCGCAGGGGGCGGTCTACAATGAGCAGTTCTTC. This translates into CASSSQGAVYNEQFF.

This clonotype was recorded many times. The CDR3, as DNA: TGCAGCGGAAGACAGGGCACTGAAGCTTTCTTT. Its protein is CSGRQGTEAFF. The chain has TRBV29-1 and TRBJ1-1; 7 bases map to TRBD1. In germline, CDR1 is SQVTM, CDR2 ANQGSEA. Trimming cost V 7 bases and J 4 bases; bases outside gene matches: 3. CDR3 length: 11 amino acids.

This clonotype has just a few counts. The genes are TRBV29-1 and TRBJ2-1, with TRBD1 identical over 8 bases. Trimming removed 6 bases from V and 4 bases from J; junction bases left unmatched: 5. This CDR3 comprises 13 residues. Per germline, CDR1 SQVTM and CDR2 ANQGSEA. The CDR3 DNA is TGCAGCGTCGTGGGACAGGTTTACAATGAGCAGTTCTTC. Protein product: CSVVGQVYNEQFF.

Here the CDR3 reads CASSLGSGQETYEQYF. The CDR3 DNA sequence: TGCGCCAGCAGCTTGGGAAGCGGGCAGGAGACCTACGAGCAGTACTTC. This chain links TRBV5-1 with TRBJ2-7, with D perhaps TRBD2 (6 bases). The germline gives CDR1 SGHRS, CDR2 YFSETQ. The CDR3 covers 16 residues. V lost 0 bases and J 2 bases, leaving 15 bases between the germline ends. The full variable domain, rest sourced from reference TRBV5-1 and TRBJ2-7, is KAGVTQTPRYLIKTRGQQVTLSCSPISGHRSVSWYQQTPGQGLQFLFEYFSETQRNKGNFPGRFSGRQFSNSRSEMNVSTLELGDSALYLCASSLGSGQETYEQYFGPGTRLTVT.

The chain carries TRBV29-1 and TRBJ2-1; the match to TRBD2 covers 11 bases. The germline CDR1 and CDR2 sequences are SQVTM and ANQGSEA. The CDR3 covers 13 residues. Trimming cost V 7 bases and J 9 bases; bases outside gene matches: 8. The CDR3 loop reads CSESSGRAAEQFF. In nucleotides, the CDR3 is TGCAGCGAAAGTAGCGGGAGGGCCGCTGAGCAGTTCTTC.

In its sample, this clonotype was seen many times. The V call is TRBV5-1, the J call TRBJ2-7; 9 nucleotides agree with TRBD1. Germline CDR1 SGHRS, CDR2 YFSETQ. V lost 3 bases, J lost 3 bases, and 1 base stayed unmatched. The CDR3 is made up of 13 amino acids. The chain's CDR3 is CASSWDRVYEQYF. The DNA for the CDR3 is TGCGCCAGCAGCTGGGACAGGGTCTACGAGCAGTACTTC. The full variable domain, in which reference TRBV5-1 and TRBJ2-7 provide the parts outside the CDR3, is KAGVTQTPRYLIKTRGQQVTLSCSPISGHRSVSWYQQTPGQGLQFLFEYFSETQRNKGNFPGRFSGRQFSNSRSEMNVSTLELGDSALYLCASSWDRVYEQYFGPGTRLTVT.

The V gene is TRBV6-1, the J gene TRBJ1-6, with 7 positions matching TRBD1. The CDR3 runs to 13 residues. The germline V gene encodes CDR1 MNHNS and CDR2 SASEGT. V lost 6 bases to trimming and J lost 7 bases; unmatched junction nucleotides: 3. CDR3 sequence: CASRLTGNSPLHF. The CDR3 DNA is TGTGCCAGCAGATTGACAGGGAATTCACCCCTCCACTTT.